This TCR beta chain was sequenced during a study of blood T cell repertoires in COVID-19. Study-wide background: PBMCs, B-cell-depleted T cells, or T cells were the source of the cDNA or gDNA that made up the material.

This CDR3 is built from 15 residues. Germline CDR1 and CDR2: LGHDT and YNNKEL (reference sequence). The V end lost 4 bases, the J end lost 2 bases, and 12 bases lay between the germline ends. Original data processing: Estimates of nucleated cell counts were drawn from the amplification of reference gene primers. Here immunoSEQ multiplex PCR was the method, and the copy in TCRdb shows in-frame clones only, minus some. From that table come the V and J calls and clone size; the DNA was used to work out D and trimming. This sample carries roughly 230,000 clones, approximately 86% of them seen once, and the ten largest clones take more than 5.5%.

The chain joins TRBV3-1 (or the pseudogene TRBV3-2) to TRBJ1-3; D remains ambiguous. Sequencing was performed on peripheral blood. The TCR comes from a human donor in a cohort sampled during active COVID-19. CDR3 protein: CASSLGAGTGNTIYF. Written as DNA, the CDR3 is TGTGCCAGCAGCCTCGGCGCGGGGACTGGAAACACCATATATTTT.